Listed here is a single T cell receptor beta chain. This clonotype was picked up one time. Its specific antigen is unknown. Base qualities are not provided; no much larger clone lies one nucleotide away. One read provides weak support. This sample is part of a study of CD8 T cells in ankylosing spondylitis (dated by TCRdb to 2017 to 2019). As for the study more broadly: The study profiled T cell receptor beta repertoires in healthy donors and ankylosing spondylitis patients to find disease-linked TCR variants. The full study cohort was made up of over 20 ankylosing spondylitis patients and some 100 healthy donors. Peripheral blood was sampled, and synovial fluid was also collected from ankylosing spondylitis patients.

TCRdb names Illumina HiSeq 2500 as the instrument used. Quantitative 5'-RACE with molecular barcodes was used to prepare TCR beta libraries. The authors' analysis ran thus. Disease-linked TCR variants were identified with a new computational method built on a probabilistic model of VDJ rearrangement. TCRdb reran the public reads through fastp at Q25 and MiXCR, keeping productive beta chains. Every entry covers one CDR3 protein and lists the most common genes and DNA from its rows. TCRdb, rather than the study authors, made the V and J calls. This sample lists 250,000 or so distinct CDR3 sequences; more than 20% were detected once. Less than 0.75% of the sample rests with the top ten. Points the paper makes about the study in general: Some motif variants were previously reported in synovial fluid and blood of reactive arthritis patients, suggesting common disease-initiation mechanisms. Significant enrichment of the disease-linked clones was reported in matched synovial fluid samples from ankylosing spondylitis patients. In peripheral blood, the disease-linked clones were found at relatively low frequencies and had a CD8+ phenotype. Blood from ankylosing spondylitis patients appeared to be characterized by a TCR beta motif composed of roughly 8 highly homologous amino acid variants.

Including cysteine and phenylalanine, the CDR3 has 17 amino acids. Kept here is only the CDR3 DNA, which spans 51 bases and is read in frame from base 1. The V and J ends are trimmed by 0 bases and 0 bases, leaving 14 bases between them. As encoded in the germline V gene, CDR1 is MNHEY while CDR2 is SVGAGI. The chain was built from TRBV6-5 and TRBJ2-5; a weak D assignment points to TRBD2 (6 bases agree). The origin of this receptor is a male donor with ankylosing spondylitis or in good health (not recorded which). The sample consisted of blood, either unsorted or a sorted T cell fraction (not recorded which). The DNA sequence follows: TGTGCCAGCAGTTACTCGATTTCAGCGGGCCACCAAGAGACCCAGTACTTC. It translates to CASSYSISAGHQETQYF.